The 31 T cell receptor beta chains below come from one sample, sequenced in a study of blood T cells in healthy people across ages. It was with a sample-barcoded 5' primer and a J-beta primer mix that a second PCR of about 7 to 12 cycles was run. MiXCR was run by TCRdb on the 5' RACE reads, yielding one entry per CDR3 protein. Here the sample spans approximately 670,000 distinct CDR3 sequences, approximately 40% being singletons. The sample taken for sequencing was blood. The receptor set was obtained from a man older than 75 in good health.

CDR3 nucleotide sequence: TGCAGTGCTAGAGCCTTGCCGGGGGGCACAGATACGCAGTATTTT. This encodes CSARALPGGTDTQYF. This chain joins TRBV20-1 and TRBJ2-3; a weak D match, TRBD2 (6 bases). The CDR3 sequence is 15 residues long. Germline V CDR1 and CDR2: DFQATT, SNEGSKA (reference sequence). Trimming removed 1 base at V and 1 base at J, with 12 bases between.

This clonotype was observed a few times. The chain carries TRBV4-2 and TRBJ2-2; the D is unclear. The length of the CDR3 is 14 residues. Germline CDR1 and CDR2: LGHNA and YNFKEQ. Trimming cost V 4 bases and J 3 bases, with 9 bases left between them. This CDR3 reads CASSPREDTGELFF. The CDR3 nucleotides read TGTGCCAGCAGCCCTCGCGAGGACACCGGGGAGCTGTTTTTT.

The chain joins TRBV12-3 or TRBV12-4 to TRBJ1-1, with TRBD1 as a possible D gene (6 bases). Trimming stripped 6 bases from V and 5 bases from J, with 13 bases between. The CDR3 is 13 amino acids. In DNA form, the CDR3 reads TGTGCCAGCAGGTCACAGGGAGAGACTGAAGCTTTCTTT. Encoded protein: CASRSQGETEAFF.

The CDR3 sequence: CASSQEVLFTSYGYTF. The CDR3 DNA reads as TGTGCCAGCAGCCAAGAAGTCCTTTTTACATCCTATGGCTACACCTTC. The chain is built from TRBV14 and TRBJ1-2, with no clear D. Trimming left V 0 bases short and J 4 bases short, with 15 bases between. The CDR3 is 16 residues long. Germline CDR1 reads SGHDN; CDR2 reads FVKESK.

This clonotype was counted a few times. The chain is built from TRBV4-3 and TRBJ2-3, with 13 bases lining up with TRBD2. Germline values: CDR1 LGHNA, CDR2 YSLEER. The CDR3 covers 20 residues. The J segment lost 0 bases and the V segment lost 4 bases, leaving 13 bases of the junction unmatched. CDR3 in amino acids: CASSRLLAGGPVPSTDTQYF. Written as DNA, the CDR3 is TGCGCCAGCAGCCGTCTACTAGCGGGGGGGCCGGTCCCTAGCACAGATACGCAGTATTTT.

This rearrangement joins TRBV20-1 to TRBJ1-1, with no clear D. The CDR3 loop spans 15 amino acids. The germline V and J ends were trimmed by 5 bases and 2 bases, with 18 bases remaining between them. Germline V gene lookup returns CDR1 DFQATT and CDR2 SNEGSKA (reference sequence). CDR3 amino acids: CSAPELERANTEAFF. CDR3 nucleotides: TGCAGTGCTCCGGAGCTAGAACGAGCTAACACTGAAGCTTTCTTT.

This clonotype was detected many times. This rearrangement joins TRBV7-2 to TRBJ2-5, with D tentatively TRBD2 (6 bases). Trimming pared 2 bases from V and 0 bases from J, leaving 10 bases between. The germline CDR1 and CDR2 sequences are SGHTA and FQGNSA. The CDR3 covers 15 residues. CDR3 region: CASSLFGGNQETQYF. CDR3 DNA sequence: TGTGCCAGCAGCTTATTCGGGGGTAACCAAGAGACCCAGTACTTC.

With respect to this clonotype: The DNA is omitted, as the CDR3 cannot be located on it reliably, and the CDR3 follows TCRdb's listing. The chain is built from TRBV12-3 or TRBV12-4 and TRBJ2-3; the table calls TRBD1, which could not be checked here. The CDR3 is 15 residues long, counting both termini. CDR3 sequence reads: CASILVGQSTDTQYF.

The chain links TRBV20-1 to TRBJ1-2, with a weak D call TRBD1 (6 bases). The V gene's germline CDR1 is DFQATT and CDR2 SNEGSKA (reference sequence). CDR3 length equals 13 residues. Trimming cost V 6 bases and J 3 bases, with 14 bases left between them. The CDR3 region is CSALGGLYYGYTF. CDR3 bases: TGCAGTGCCCTCGGGGGGCTATACTATGGCTACACCTTC.

This clonotype has only a few counts. The chain recombines TRBV10-2 with TRBJ1-4; D gene ambiguous. This CDR3 contains 14 residues. V lost 3 bases and J 4 bases, leaving 9 bases between the germline ends. Looked up from germline, CDR1 is WSHSY and CDR2 is SAAADI. The CDR3 is CASSEAESNEKLFF. CDR3 nucleotides: TGCGCCAGCAGTGAAGCAGAGAGTAATGAAAAACTGTTTTTT.

The CDR3 sequence: CASSPAPRGTGELFF. The DNA for the CDR3 is TGTGCCAGCAGTCCCGCCCCCAGGGGAACCGGGGAGCTGTTTTTT. The chain joins TRBV6-2 or TRBV6-3 to TRBJ2-2; weak D call: TRBD1 (6 bases). Germline lookup yields CDR1 MNHEY and CDR2 SVGEGT. V was trimmed by 5 bases and J by 5 bases, leaving 15 bases between them. The CDR3 loop spans 15 amino acids.

This clonotype appeared a few times. The V gene is TRBV7-6, the J gene TRBJ1-4; the match to TRBD1 covers 8 bases. The ends lost 5 bases at V and 8 bases at J; junction bases unmatched: 7. There are 14 residues in the CDR3. Germline V gives CDR1 SGHVS, CDR2 FNYEAQ. The DNA of the CDR3 is TGTGCCAGCAGCCCGGACAGGGCTCTCGAAAAACTGTTTTTT. Translation gives CASSPDRALEKLFF.

The CDR3: CASSLGAGRGLSNQPQHF. The CDR3, as DNA: TGTGCCAGCAGCTTGGGGGCGGGCAGGGGACTCAGCAATCAGCCCCAGCATTTT. J is TRBJ1-5 and V is TRBV5-5, with a possible D match to TRBD1 (6 bases). CDR3 length equals 18 residues. Germline V gives CDR1 SGHKS, CDR2 YYEKEE (reference sequence). V was pared by 0 bases and J by 1 base, with 17 bases between.

The V call is TRBV14, the J call TRBJ2-7, with unresolved D. In germline, CDR1 is SGHDN, CDR2 FVKESK. The CDR3 is 17 amino acids. V was clipped by 3 bases and J by 0 bases, with 18 bases between them. In nucleotides, the CDR3 is TGTGCCAGCAGCCATAACAGTCTGGGTTCTAGCTCCTACGAGCAGTACTTC. This translates into CASSHNSLGSSSYEQYF.

This chain links TRBV3-1 with TRBJ2-1; D gene unclear. This CDR3 comprises 15 residues. Germline V gene lookup returns CDR1 LGHDT and CDR2 YNNKEL (reference sequence). V lost 0 bases and J 4 bases, leaving 10 bases between the germline ends. DNA for the CDR3: TGTGCCAGCAGCCAAGATCGAGGAATTTACAATGAGCAGTTCTTC. This translates into CASSQDRGIYNEQFF.

The sample holds many counts of this clonotype. The rearrangement uses TRBV5-1 and TRBJ2-7; possibly TRBD1 for D (6 bases). The CDR3 runs to 16 residues. Per the germline V gene, CDR1 is SGHRS and CDR2 is YFSETQ. Trimming took off 0 bases at V and 0 bases at J, with 13 bases between the two ends. CDR3 DNA sequence: TGCGCCAGCAGCTTGGCCCATCGGACAGCCTCCTACGAGCAGTACTTC. It translates to CASSLAHRTASYEQYF. Full variable domain (rest looked up from reference TRBV5-1 and TRBJ2-7): KAGVTQTPRYLIKTRGQQVTLSCSPISGHRSVSWYQQTPGQGLQFLFEYFSETQRNKGNFPGRFSGRQFSNSRSEMNVSTLELGDSALYLCASSLAHRTASYEQYFGPGTRLTVT.

This clonotype came up a few times. The J gene is TRBJ1-2, the V gene TRBV4-3, with a weak D call TRBD1 (5 bases). Trimming cost V 0 bases and J 8 bases, with 16 bases left between them. CDR1 is LGHNA, CDR2 YSLEER, per germline. The CDR3 totals 15 residues. CDR3 nucleotides: TGCGCCAGCAGCCAAGAGCCAGGGTCGATCTCCGGCTACACCTTC. It is translated as CASSQEPGSISGYTF.

This clonotype was seen more than once but under ten times. This chain uses TRBV12-3 or TRBV12-4 with TRBJ1-2; a weak D match, TRBD1 (6 bases). The length of the CDR3 is 12 residues. V was shortened by 6 bases and J by 8 bases, with 13 bases between the two germline ends. The CDR3 loop is CASSPRGRGYTF. DNA for the CDR3: TGTGCCAGCAGCCCCAGGGGACGCGGCTACACCTTC.

This chain joins TRBV20-1 and TRBJ2-5; D perhaps matches TRBD2 (6 bases). The end of the DNA is better explained by TRBJ2-7, so the J call may be wrong. The CDR3 runs to 14 residues. Germline assignment: CDR1 DFQATT and CDR2 SNEGSKA (reference sequence). CDR3 in amino acids: CSARDRPGRNEQYF. DNA for the CDR3: TGCAGTGCTAGAGATAGGCCAGGGAGGAACGAGCAGTACTTC.

This clonotype was counted between two and nine times. The chain recombines TRBV20-1 with TRBJ2-7; TRBD1 agrees at 10 bases. Looked up from germline, CDR1 is DFQATT and CDR2 is SNEGSKA (reference sequence). After removal of 3 bases from V and 1 base from J, the junction contained 6 bases not matched to a gene. This CDR3 contains 15 residues. The CDR3 DNA is TGCAGTGCTAGTTCCCCGGGACAGGGGTCCTACGAGCAGTACTTC. Amino acid sequence: CSASSPGQGSYEQYF.

V is TRBV20-1 and J is TRBJ2-1; D may be TRBD2 (5 bases). The germline V gene has CDR1 DFQATT and CDR2 SNEGSKA (reference sequence). Trimming removed 6 bases at V and 7 bases at J, with 19 bases between. The CDR3 spans 14 residues. CDR3 sequence reads: CSAKDDPSGNEQFF. Written as DNA, the CDR3 is TGCAGTGCCAAGGACGACCCTTCGGGAAATGAGCAGTTCTTC.

The genes are TRBV4-2 and TRBJ2-5; TRBD2 matches 7 bases. V was clipped by 6 bases and J by 6 bases; unmatched bases: 16. The germline V gene encodes CDR1 LGHNA and CDR2 YNFKEQ. There are 16 residues in the CDR3. The CDR3 region has the DNA TGTGCCAGCAGTTTGGGGGGGGACTGGGGAAGAAAGACCCAGTACTTC. As protein: CASSLGGDWGRKTQYF.

The table lists this clonotype with many counts. J is TRBJ2-3 and V is TRBV20-1, with a tentative D call TRBD2 (5 bases). Trimming removed 3 bases at V and 1 base at J, with 11 bases between. Germline-derived CDR1 and CDR2 are DFQATT and SNEGSKA (reference sequence). The CDR3 sequence is 14 residues long. This CDR3 is CSARPLRGTDTQYF. In nucleotides, the CDR3 is TGCAGTGCTAGGCCACTGAGGGGCACAGATACGCAGTATTTT.

This chain joins TRBV4-1 and TRBJ1-2, with TRBD1 matching over 8 bases. The CDR3 is 16 amino acids. V shed 1 base, J shed 2 bases, and the junction held 6 bases outside the gene matches. The germline V gene encodes CDR1 MGHRA and CDR2 YSYEKL. This chain's CDR3 is CASSQASGQGNYGYTF. The CDR3 nucleotides read TGCGCCAGCAGCCAAGCTAGCGGACAGGGAAACTATGGCTACACCTTC.

In its sample, this clonotype was seen once. The chain uses TRBV25-1 and TRBJ1-4; D unclear. The V gene lost 1 base and the J gene lost 0 bases, with 6 bases spanning the gap. The CDR3 has 15 amino acids. CDR1 is MGHDK, CDR2 SYGVNS, per germline. CDR3 region: CASSEWSATNEKLFF. Written as DNA, the CDR3 is TGTGCCAGCAGTGAATGGAGTGCAACTAATGAAAAACTGTTTTTT.

This clonotype was detected only once. One end of the junction fails to match germline, which may point to a read error. This rearrangement joins TRBV2 to TRBJ2-3; D might be TRBD1 (5 bases). Looked up from germline, CDR1 is SNHLY and CDR2 is FYNNEI. The CDR3 is made up of 15 amino acids. The CDR3 here is CAGSEYRGITDTQYF. In nucleotides, the CDR3 is TGTGCCGGCAGTGAATATAGGGGAATCACAGATACGCAGTATTTT.

This clonotype showed up just a few times. The V and J genes are TRBV27 and TRBJ2-1; 7 nucleotides align to TRBD1. Germline lookup yields CDR1 MNHEY and CDR2 SMNVEV (reference sequence). This CDR3 comprises 15 residues. The junction had 5 bases not matched to a gene; V was cut back by 4 bases and J by 2 bases. The CDR3 sequence: CASSSRQGAYNEQFF. The DNA for the CDR3 is TGTGCCAGCAGTTCCCGACAGGGAGCCTACAATGAGCAGTTCTTC.

As for this clonotype: This may come from a read error, since a much larger clone is one base off. The chain's CDR3 is CAGSLMQGARTEAFF. In DNA form, the CDR3 reads TGCGCCGGCAGCCTAATGCAGGGGGCGAGGACTGAAGCTTTCTTT. The chain employs TRBV4-3 and TRBJ1-1; 8 positions match TRBD1. The CDR3 spans 15 residues. The V gene's germline CDR1 is LGHNA and CDR2 YSLEER.

The chain carries TRBV6-1 and TRBJ2-2, with D perhaps TRBD1 (5 bases). This CDR3 contains 15 residues. V was pared by 11 bases and J by 1 base, with 17 bases between. The germline V gene has CDR1 MNHNS and CDR2 SASEGT. The CDR3 DNA reads as TGTGCCTCGAAGGGGCCGCAGATGAACACCGGGGAGCTGTTTTTT. It is translated as CASKGPQMNTGELFF.

On this clonotype itself: Given a much more abundant clone one base away, this may be a read error. The chain combines TRBV29-1 with TRBJ2-7; 10 nucleotides agree with TRBD2. The CDR3 sequence is 15 residues long. Germline V CDR1 and CDR2: SQVTM, ANQGSEA. Losses at the gene ends were 4 bases for V and 5 bases for J; bases not matched to a gene: 11. CDR3 residues: CSVAPAGGVKDEQYF. The DNA of the CDR3 is TGCAGCGTTGCTCCAGCGGGAGGGGTAAAAGACGAGCAGTACTTC.

This clonotype was seen only a few times. The CDR3 loop is CASSQTGRAGELFF. The CDR3 nucleotides read TGCGCCAGCAGCCAAACAGGGCGGGCCGGGGAGCTGTTTTTT. The rearrangement joins TRBV4-3 to TRBJ2-2, with a weak D call TRBD1 (6 bases). Germline V CDR1 and CDR2: LGHNA, YSLEER. This CDR3 contains 14 residues. The ends were cut back, 2 bases at V and 6 bases at J, with 10 bases in the middle.